Shown below are 28 T cell receptor beta chains from a single sample sequenced in a study of response to subunit inactivated influenza vaccine. TCRdb reanalysed the RT-PCR reads using MiXCR and keeps one entry per CDR3 protein. The data contain around 850,000 distinct CDR3 sequences, about 18% of them seen just once; the ten biggest clones take up about a tenth. The sequences come from PBMCs from blood, collected more than 4 days after vaccination. Receptors originate from a man over 45 who received an inactivated influenza vaccine.

This clonotype was observed a handful of times. V and J are TRBV12-3 or TRBV12-4 and TRBJ1-6; a weak D match, TRBD1 (5 bases). The CDR3 is made up of 13 amino acids. V was pared by 3 bases and J by 10 bases, with 10 bases between. CDR3 sequence reads: CASSFYGDSPLHF. CDR3 sequence (DNA): TGTGCCAGCAGTTTTTACGGGGACTCACCCCTCCACTTT.

This clonotype was detected many times. The chain combines TRBV4-3 with TRBJ2-1; 10 positions agree with TRBD2. The CDR3 has 16 residues. Germline-derived CDR1 and CDR2 are LGHNA and YSLEER. Losses at the gene ends were 0 bases for V and 9 bases for J; bases not matched to a gene: 8. The CDR3 spells CASSQELAGTVTEQFF. Written as DNA, the CDR3 is TGCGCCAGCAGCCAAGAACTAGCGGGAACAGTAACTGAGCAGTTCTTC.

This clonotype has just a few counts. The chain carries TRBV20-1 and TRBJ1-5; a possible D gene is TRBD1 (5 bases). CDR3 length: 15 amino acids. The ends were cut back, 1 base at V and 6 bases at J, with 16 bases in the middle. Germline CDR1 reads DFQATT; CDR2 reads SNEGSKA (reference sequence). In DNA, the CDR3 is TGCAGTGCTAGAGGCGGCGGGGGTAAAAGTCAGCCCCAGCATTTT. This translates into CSARGGGGKSQPQHF.

The V gene is TRBV5-1, the J gene TRBJ2-1, with a weak D call TRBD2 (5 bases). This CDR3 contains 15 residues. Looked up from germline, CDR1 is SGHRS and CDR2 is YFSETQ. V was cut by 0 bases and J by 1 base, with 8 bases left in between. The DNA of the CDR3 is TGCGCCAGCAGCTTGGACCTAGCTTCCTACAATGAGCAGTTCTTC. Protein product: CASSLDLASYNEQFF.

V and J are TRBV20-1 and TRBJ2-7; 10 bases align to TRBD2. The CDR3 is made up of 14 amino acids. Per the germline V gene, CDR1 is DFQATT and CDR2 is SNEGSKA (reference sequence). V lost 6 bases to trimming and J lost 4 bases; unmatched junction nucleotides: 9. The CDR3 DNA sequence: TGCAGTGCAGAGCGGGCTAGCGGGAGTTACGAGCAGTACTTC. As protein: CSAERASGSYEQYF.

This clonotype was seen only a few times. The chain has TRBV3-1 and TRBJ2-1, with D possibly being TRBD2 (6 bases). V gave up 0 bases and J gave up 16 bases, with 13 bases separating them. The germline V gene has CDR1 LGHDT and CDR2 YNNKEL (reference sequence). The length of the CDR3 is 12 residues. CDR3 nucleotide sequence: TGTGCCAGCAGCCAAGATACCCGAGGGACTTTCTTC. It is translated as CASSQDTRGTFF.

This rearrangement joins TRBV9 to TRBJ2-5; no firm D call. CDR3 size: 15 residues. Germline V gene data show CDR1 as SGDLS and CDR2 as YYNGEE. Trimming removed 0 bases from V and 0 bases from J, with 9 bases in between. For the CDR3, the DNA is TGTGCCAGCAGCGTAGCTCCGAATGACCAAGAGACCCAGTACTTC. The encoded protein is CASSVAPNDQETQYF.

The table lists this clonotype with many counts. This sequence joins TRBV20-1 and TRBJ2-1, with no clear D. CDR3 size: 11 residues. Germline V CDR1 and CDR2: DFQATT, SNEGSKA (reference sequence). The V and J ends lost 5 bases and 10 bases respectively, with 12 bases between them. CDR3 in DNA: TGCAGTGCTTTGACCAGGAACGAGCAGTTCTTC. Translation gives CSALTRNEQFF.

The chain is built from TRBV20-1 and TRBJ2-1; 8 bases match TRBD2. Germline-derived CDR1 and CDR2 are DFQATT and SNEGSKA (reference sequence). With V trimmed by 5 bases and J by 4 bases, 13 bases remained unmatched. This CDR3 region has 16 residues. The CDR3, as DNA: TGCAGTGCTTACGTCACGGCTAGCGGGCTTTACAATGAGCAGTTCTTC. This encodes CSAYVTASGLYNEQFF.

This clonotype has a handful of counts. The V call is TRBV7-9, the J call TRBJ2-7; TRBD1 might be the D (6 bases). The CDR3 consists of 17 residues. Per the germline V gene, CDR1 is SEHNR and CDR2 is FQNEAQ (reference sequence). With 5 bases removed from V and 3 bases from J, the gap between germline ends came to 23 bases. The CDR3 DNA reads as TGTGCCAGCAGCCCCCTACGTTTTCCCGACAGGTACTACGAGCAGTACTTC. It is translated as CASSPLRFPDRYYEQYF.

This clonotype was counted ten times or more. CDR3 loop: CASVYSYNEQFF. In nucleotides, the CDR3 is TGTGCCAGCGTCTACTCCTACAATGAGCAGTTCTTC. The rearrangement joins TRBV7-2 to TRBJ2-1; D unclear. The CDR3 loop spans 12 amino acids. Germline CDR1 SGHTA, CDR2 FQGNSA. V dropped 8 bases and J dropped 0 bases, with 5 bases sitting between them.

V gene TRBV24-1 combines with J gene TRBJ2-1; tentative D call: TRBD1 (5 bases). This CDR3 has 18 residues. The germline gives CDR1 KGHDR, CDR2 SFDVKD. V was trimmed by 6 bases and J by 0 bases, leaving 20 bases between them. CDR3 protein: CATSPTQGAPSSYNEQFF. For the CDR3, the DNA is TGTGCCACCAGTCCGACGCAGGGTGCCCCAAGCTCCTACAATGAGCAGTTCTTC.

The sample holds many counts of this clonotype. The V call is TRBV20-1, the J call TRBJ2-7; D is unclear. V lost 6 bases and J lost 3, with 12 bases in between. CDR1 DFQATT and CDR2 SNEGSKA come from the germline V gene (reference sequence). The CDR3 is 12 amino acids. The CDR3 bases are TGCAGTGCCTCTCCCGACCGCTACGAGCAGTACTTC. It is translated as CSASPDRYEQYF.

This clonotype was recorded a few times. V gene TRBV24-1 combines with J gene TRBJ2-6; TRBD1 aligns across 7 bases. CDR1 is KGHDR, CDR2 SFDVKD, per germline. Unmatched junction bases numbered 6, after V lost 5 bases and J lost 0 bases. The CDR3 consists of 17 residues. The chain's CDR3 is CATSAWDSRSGANVLTF. For the CDR3, the DNA is TGTGCCACCAGTGCCTGGGACAGTCGCTCTGGGGCCAACGTCCTGACTTTC.

This rearrangement joins TRBV7-9 to TRBJ1-2; D is uncertain. The CDR3 contains 17 residues. Trimming cost V 1 base and J 2 bases, with 17 bases left between them. Germline CDR1 reads SEHNR; CDR2 reads FQNEAQ (reference sequence). The CDR3 DNA follows: TGTGCCAGCAGCTTAGTAGGGTCCCGCAGTATGAACTATGGCTACACCTTC. It codes for CASSLVGSRSMNYGYTF. Full variable domain (remainder filled in from reference TRBV7-9 and TRBJ1-2): DTGVSQNPRHKITKRGQNVTFRCDPISEHNRLYWYRQTLGQGPEFLTYFQNEAQLEKSRLLSDRFSAERPKGSFSTLEIQRTEQGDSAMYLCASSLVGSRSMNYGYTFGSGTRLTVV.

For the CDR3, the DNA is TGTGCCAGCAGTGAAGCGCGCTTTAGTGGGGTTCAGCCCCAGCATTTT. Its translation: CASSEARFSGVQPQHF. The rearrangement links TRBV2 to TRBJ1-5; D is uncertain. CDR1 and CDR2 (germline): SNHLY, FYNNEI. V dropped 0 bases and J dropped 6 bases, with 15 bases sitting between them. The CDR3 length is 16 residues.

This clonotype has only a few counts. The DNA for the CDR3 is TGCAGTGCTAACAAACTAGCGGGCCCTCCCCAGTTCTTC. Translated, it gives CSANKLAGPPQFF. The V gene is TRBV20-1, the J gene TRBJ2-1; 9 positions agree with TRBD2. Germline-derived CDR1 and CDR2 are DFQATT and SNEGSKA (reference sequence). With 4 bases clipped from V and 13 bases from J, the junction kept 11 bases outside the gene matches. The CDR3 sequence is 13 residues long.

This clonotype was seen only a few times. The chain employs TRBV5-6 and TRBJ2-4; 8 positions agree with TRBD2. This CDR3 has 15 amino acids. The germline gives CDR1 SGHDT, CDR2 YYEEEE. Germline trimming cut 3 bases from V and 0 bases from J; bases unmatched to any gene: 2. CDR3 in amino acids: CASSSSGLAKNIQYF. The CDR3, as DNA: TGTGCCAGCAGCTCTAGCGGGCTAGCCAAAAACATTCAGTACTTC.

This clonotype was counted between two and nine times. V usage is TRBV5-6 and J usage is TRBJ2-1; 16 nucleotides line up with TRBD2. V lost 3 bases and J lost 4; bases outside the gene matches: 13. Germline V lookup: CDR1 SGHDT, CDR2 YYEEEE. The CDR3 consists of 20 residues. The CDR3 is CASSSLAGTSGGGLYNEQFF. CDR3 coding DNA: TGTGCCAGCAGCTCCCTCGCCGGGACTAGCGGGGGGGGCCTATACAATGAGCAGTTCTTC.

This clonotype showed up just once. At one boundary the junction diverges from the germline segment, which might be a read error. V and J are TRBV6-5 and TRBJ1-1, with D possibly being TRBD1 (5 bases). CDR1 and CDR2 from the germline V gene are MNHEY and SVGAGI. The CDR3 covers 15 residues. The CDR3 bases are TGTGCCAGCAGTTACAGGCAGGCAGCAGGGACTGAAGCTTCCTTT. Protein sequence: CASSYRQAAGTEASF.

This clonotype turned up a few times. The chain uses TRBV18 and TRBJ1-2; D possibly corresponds to TRBD1 (6 bases). CDR1 is KGHSH, CDR2 LQKENI, per germline. Between the trimmed V and J ends, which lost 3 bases and 7 bases, there was a span of 15 bases. There are 14 residues in the CDR3. CDR3 sequence (DNA): TGTGCCAGCTCACCCCCATCGGGGGGCGTTGGCTACACCTTC. Translated: CASSPPSGGVGYTF. Filled out from reference TRBV18 and TRBJ1-2, the complete variable domain reads NAGVMQNPRHLVRRRGQEARLRCSPMKGHSHVYWYRQLPEEGLKFMVYLQKENIIDESGMPKERFSAEFPKEGPSILRIQQVVRGDSAAYFCASSPPSGGVGYTFGSGTRLTVV.

The chain links TRBV5-1 to TRBJ2-3, with D possibly being TRBD1 (6 bases). V was pared by 4 bases and J by 2 bases, with 14 bases between. CDR1 SGHRS and CDR2 YFSETQ come from the germline V gene. This CDR3 region has 15 residues. CDR3 DNA: TGCGCCAGCAGCCGTTCGACAGGCCTCACAGATACGCAGTATTTT. Its protein is CASSRSTGLTDTQYF.

This clonotype has a count of ten or more. This chain links TRBV5-6 with TRBJ1-1; the D gene is possibly TRBD1 (6 bases). V lost 2 bases, J lost 6 bases, and 8 bases lay in between. The CDR3 spans 12 residues. Looked up from germline, CDR1 is SGHDT and CDR2 is YYEEEE. CDR3 sequence reads: CASSFGGPEAFF. The DNA of the CDR3 is TGTGCCAGCAGCTTTGGGGGGCCTGAAGCTTTCTTT. Drawing the rest from reference TRBV5-6 and TRBJ1-1, the complete variable domain is DAGVTQSPTHLIKTRGQQVTLRCSPKSGHDTVSWYQQALGQGPQFIFQYYEEEERQRGNFPDRFSGHQFPNYSSELNVNALLLGDSALYLCASSFGGPEAFFGQGTRLTVV.

This clonotype was recorded many times. The CDR3 bases are TGCGCCAGCAGCCCTCGGACTAGCGGGGGGGCCTCCTACAATGAGCAGTTCTTC. It yields the protein CASSPRTSGGASYNEQFF. The chain couples TRBV4-3 to TRBJ2-1, with 15 bases lining up with TRBD2. The germline V gene encodes CDR1 LGHNA and CDR2 YSLEER. This CDR3 contains 18 residues. Trimming removed 4 bases from V and 0 bases from J; junction bases left unmatched: 4.

In this sample, this clonotype turned up many times. The V gene is TRBV20-1, the J gene TRBJ1-1; D is ambiguous. With 0 bases removed from V and 3 bases from J, the gap between germline ends came to 17 bases. Germline-derived CDR1 and CDR2 are DFQATT and SNEGSKA (reference sequence). The CDR3 totals 16 residues. CDR3 nucleotide sequence: TGCAGTGCTAGAGATGGCGTTACCGGGGTTTACACTGAAGCTTTCTTT. This codes for CSARDGVTGVYTEAFF.

The V call is TRBV20-1, the J call TRBJ1-3; D is ambiguous. Deletions cut 5 bases from V and 0 bases from J, with 11 bases between. Looked up from germline, CDR1 is DFQATT and CDR2 is SNEGSKA (reference sequence). This CDR3 is 14 amino acids long. The CDR3 nucleotides are TGCAGTGCTGGTGACACCTACTCTGGAAACACCATATATTTT. It codes for CSAGDTYSGNTIYF.

This clonotype was seen a handful of times. The chain uses TRBV20-1 and TRBJ2-3; D unclear. CDR1 and CDR2 from the germline V gene are DFQATT and SNEGSKA (reference sequence). CDR3 length equals 12 residues. V was pared by 2 bases and J by 6 bases, with 9 bases between. The CDR3, as DNA: TGCAGTGCTAGATACTTCCGCGATACGCAGTATTTT. Protein product: CSARYFRDTQYF.

The chain has TRBV5-1 and TRBJ1-1; 7 bases map to TRBD1. The CDR3 contains 12 residues. Trimming cost V 4 bases and J 11 bases; bases outside gene matches: 8. Germline V gene lookup returns CDR1 SGHRS and CDR2 YFSETQ. Here the CDR3 reads CASSLEQGQAFF. In nucleotides, the CDR3 is TGCGCCAGCAGCCTAGAACAGGGACAGGCTTTCTTT. The full variable domain, with the rest looked up from reference TRBV5-1 and TRBJ1-1, is KAGVTQTPRYLIKTRGQQVTLSCSPISGHRSVSWYQQTPGQGLQFLFEYFSETQRNKGNFPGRFSGRQFSNSRSEMNVSTLELGDSALYLCASSLEQGQAFFGQGTRLTVV.